This TCR beta chain was documented in a study of T cells after yellow fever vaccination. Study information: Fractions with few cells were prepared using SMART-Seq v4 Ultra Low Input.

The ends were cut back, 1 base at V and 6 bases at J, with 9 bases in the middle. Germline values: CDR1 SGHTA, CDR2 FQGNSA. This CDR3 contains 14 residues. TCRdb independently ran MiXCR on the 5' RACE reads; one entry per CDR3 protein. The sample lists under 700,000 distinct CDR3 sequences, about a sixth seen once, with approximately 15% in the top ten. This clonotype has at least ten counts. The sequences come from PBMCs, collected 5 days after the first yellow fever vaccination. The TCR sequence derives from a man younger than 30 who received the YFV17D yellow fever vaccine. V usage is TRBV7-2 and J usage is TRBJ2-2, with D uncertain. The CDR3 DNA reads TGTGCCAGCAGCTTAGTAAGAGGAGCCGGGGAGCTGTTTTTT. Protein: CASSLVRGAGELFF.